This T cell receptor beta chain stems from a study of CD4 T cells in lung cancer (dated by TCRdb to between 2018 and 2020). Context from the whole study: The study screened blood T cells of NSCLC patients for responses to candidate mutation-encoded neoepitopes and isolated neoantigen-specific CD4+ T-cell clones and TCRs. Deep sequencing of TCRB was used to follow the frequency of neoantigen-specific clonotypes in tumor resections, non-adjacent lung and cultured T-cell products. The resected patients had lung adenocarcinoma or squamous cell carcinoma, were aged 60 to 69 at blood donation, and mostly were former smokers. Before blood donation, treatments including platinum chemotherapy had been received by the patients, and nivolumab or pembrolizumab had been received by some of the patients. General findings and caveats noted by the study authors: Because IFNgamma-sorted cells included nonspecific IFNgamma producers of unknown purity, the expanded lines ranged from monoclonal to oligoclonal. Rather than memory responses to the cancer, some blood-derived responses might reflect cross-reactivity or in vitro priming of naive T cells.

V and J are truncated by 3 bases and 5 bases respectively, leaving an intervening sequence of 10 bases. For CDR1 and CDR2, the germline V gene (reference sequence) lists LNHDA and SQIVND. The CDR3 contains 13 residues, cysteine and phenylalanine counted. Only the CDR3 part of the read is kept: 39 bases, read in frame from the first base. For 10 to 15 days, PBMCs were stimulated with mutant 27-mer peptides together with IL21, IL7, IL15 and IL2, and afterward were restimulated with peptide-pulsed autologous B cells. After restimulation with peptide-pulsed B cells, live IFNgamma-secreting T cells were sorted on a FACS Aria2 by cytokine capture. At limiting dilution of approximately 3 or 10 cells per well, the sorted cells were expanded for roughly 14 to 23 days with irradiated allogeneic PBMCs, phytohemagglutinin and IL2. Peripheral blood samples or leukapheresis products were collected from the patients. Antigen specificity of expanded lines was screened by IFNgamma ELISA against autologous B cells pulsed with mutant peptides.

As concerns this clone: No antigen is known for it. No base-level quality is on record; no much larger clone is a single base apart.

The method was the immunoSEQ multiplex PCR assay. DNA was isolated with Qiagen DNeasy or QIAamp micro DNA kits and TCRB sequenced with the Adaptive Biotechnology human TCRB sequencing kit. An Illumina MiSeq was used to sequence the TCRB libraries. In the paper's pipeline: TCRB sequence data were analyzed using the kit provider's software, and tumor enrichment of clonotype templates was assessed with Fisher's exact test. TCRdb stores this immuneACCESS table with in-frame sequences only. Part of the clones is absent; in the studies checked, under half of the shortfall reflects unresolved V genes, and no reason is known for the rest. That table supplies the V and J calls and clone size; D and trimming were determined from the DNA. For this sample there are approximately 2,000 clones; 55% to 75% appear just once. The leading ten clones occupy approximately 6% of the sample.

The sample consisted of a CD4+ T cell line or clone grown in culture. The clonotype comes from a woman in her sixties or seventies with non-small cell lung cancer. Some clones in this sample may be carry-over from other donors' samples. The sequence joins TRBV19 to TRBJ1-1; no D gene call is confident. CDR3 reads: CASSIYMGTEAFF. The nucleotide sequence reads TGTGCCAGTAGTATCTATATGGGGACTGAAGCTTTCTTT.